The present T cell receptor (beta chain) was sequenced within a study of radiotherapy plus CTLA-4 blockade in lung cancer. Study-wide findings and caveats: In blood, tumor-derived TCR clones expanded after radiotherapy plus ipilimumab.

This clone was seen only once. Antigen specificity is unknown. Sequencing was performed with immunoSEQ multiplex PCR; in TCRdb, only in-frame clones are kept and a portion is missing. The sample has tens of thousands of clones; over 55% are singletons. Germline V gene sequence: CDR1 GTSNPN, CDR2 SVGIG (reference sequence). The CDR3 runs to 16 residues. Trimming took 2 bases from V and 3 from J; bases not matched to a gene: 9. The chain is built from TRBV30 and TRBJ2-3; TRBD2 matches at 9 bases. The material was peripheral blood, obtained from a patient treated with radiotherapy plus ipilimumab. This receptor was obtained from a human donor with non-small cell lung cancer whose response to radiotherapy plus ipilimumab could not be evaluated. In DNA form, the CDR3 reads TGTGCCTGGAGTTTAACGTTGACTAGCGGAACAGATACGCAGTATTTT. It specifies CAWSLTLTSGTDTQYF.